This T cell receptor (beta chain) was sequenced during a study of memory CD4+ T cells and cytomegalovirus serostatus. Single viable CD3+CD4+CD8-CD45RO+ cells were sorted as the memory CD4+ T cells. TCRdb's table, derived via immunoSEQ multiplex PCR, lists solely in-frame clones and lacks some. Among 35,000 to 45,000 clones listed, about four fifths were seen once. V trimming: 6 bases; J trimming: 3 bases; junction bases outside the gene matches: 6. This CDR3 has 14 amino acids. Germline V gene data show CDR1 as SNHLY and CDR2 as FYNNEI. The sequence was collected from an adult in good health and CMV-seronegative. Sequenced material: memory CD4+ T cells from blood. The chain employs TRBV2 and TRBJ2-7; 9 positions match TRBD1. The CDR3 DNA follows: TGTGCCAGCAGAAGGGACAGGGTACTCTACGAGCAGTACTTC. It yields the protein CASRRDRVLYEQYF.